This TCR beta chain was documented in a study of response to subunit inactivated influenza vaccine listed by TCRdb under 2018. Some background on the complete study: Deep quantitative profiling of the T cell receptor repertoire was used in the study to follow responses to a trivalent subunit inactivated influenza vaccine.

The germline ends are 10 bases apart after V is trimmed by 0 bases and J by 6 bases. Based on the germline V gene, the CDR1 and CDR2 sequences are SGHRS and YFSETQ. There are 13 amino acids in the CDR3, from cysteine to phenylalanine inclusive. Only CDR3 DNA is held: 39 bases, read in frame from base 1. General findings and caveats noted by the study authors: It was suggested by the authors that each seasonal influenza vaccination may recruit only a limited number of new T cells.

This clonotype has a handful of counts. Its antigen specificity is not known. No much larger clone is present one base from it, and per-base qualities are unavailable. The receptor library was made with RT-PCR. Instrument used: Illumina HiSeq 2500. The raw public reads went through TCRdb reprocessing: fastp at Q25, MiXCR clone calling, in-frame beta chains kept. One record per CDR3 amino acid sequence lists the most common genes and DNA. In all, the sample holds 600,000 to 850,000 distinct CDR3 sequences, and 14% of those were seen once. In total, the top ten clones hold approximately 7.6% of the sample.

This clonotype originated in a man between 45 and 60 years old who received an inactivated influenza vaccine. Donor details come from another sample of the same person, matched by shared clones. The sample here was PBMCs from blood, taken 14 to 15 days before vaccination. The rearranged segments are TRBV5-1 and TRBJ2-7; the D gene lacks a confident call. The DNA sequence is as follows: TGCGCCAGCAGCTTGGAAGGGTTCTCCGAGCAGTACTTC. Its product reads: CASSLEGFSEQYF.